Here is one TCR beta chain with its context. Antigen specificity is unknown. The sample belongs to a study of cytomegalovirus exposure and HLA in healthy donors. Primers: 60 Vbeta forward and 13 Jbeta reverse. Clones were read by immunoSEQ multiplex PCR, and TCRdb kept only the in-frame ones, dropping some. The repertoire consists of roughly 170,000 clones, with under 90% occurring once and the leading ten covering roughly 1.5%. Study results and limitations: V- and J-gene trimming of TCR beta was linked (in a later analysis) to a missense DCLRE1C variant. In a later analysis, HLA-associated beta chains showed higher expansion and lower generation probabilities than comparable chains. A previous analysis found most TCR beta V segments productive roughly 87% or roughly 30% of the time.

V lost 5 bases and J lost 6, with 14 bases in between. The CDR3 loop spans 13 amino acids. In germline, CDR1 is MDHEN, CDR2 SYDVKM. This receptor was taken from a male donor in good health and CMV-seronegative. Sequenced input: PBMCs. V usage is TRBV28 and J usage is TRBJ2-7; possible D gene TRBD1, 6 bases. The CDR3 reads CASSPYTGSEQYF. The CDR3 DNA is TGTGCCAGCAGTCCCTATACAGGGTCCGAGCAGTACTTC.